Given below is one TCR beta chain in context. Its target is unknown. The germline V gene encodes CDR1 MNHEY and CDR2 SMNVEV (reference sequence). V dropped 3 bases and J dropped 7 bases, with 12 bases sitting between them. The CDR3 extends over 13 amino acids. The record originates from a study of cytomegalovirus exposure and HLA in healthy donors. General study results and limits: The authors reported that TCR beta sequences could predict HLA-A and HLA-B alleles. These predictions were accurate for most subjects in the first cohort.

Amplification used 60 Vbeta primers and 13 Jbeta primers. TCRdb's table, derived via immunoSEQ multiplex PCR, lists solely in-frame clones and lacks some. The table lists about 120,000 clones, over 75% of them singletons. The sequenced material came from PBMCs. J is TRBJ2-5 and V is TRBV27; no definite D call. The receptor was isolated from a woman between 18 and 29 years old in good health and CMV-seronegative. The CDR3 coding sequence is TGTGCCAGCAGTTTTGAACAGATTGGGACCCAGTACTTC. Translated: CASSFEQIGTQYF.